The sequence of this T cell receptor (beta chain) was determined in a study of blood T cell repertoires in COVID-19. At the level of the study: There were acute and convalescent COVID-19 samples, and they came from the United States, Italy and Spain.

Between the trimmed V and J ends, which lost 0 bases and 6 bases, there was a span of 15 bases. This CDR3 comprises 16 residues. Germline CDR1 is MNHNS and CDR2 is SASEGT. Original handling: The authors estimated nucleated cell counts from reference gene primer amplification. The method was immunoSEQ multiplex PCR; TCRdb's version includes in-frame clones alone and lacks a portion of them. V and J calls and clone size are copied from that table; D and trimming were computed from the DNA. Here the sample spans some 320,000 clones, around 87% being singletons. This clone came up once. The source of this sequence is a woman aged 50 to 60 who had recovered from COVID-19. The genes are TRBV6-1 and TRBJ1-5; D is uncertain. Sequencing was done on a sample of peripheral blood. CDR3 sequence (DNA): TGTGCCAGCAGTGAAGCGGAGTTTTTCGTGTCTCAGCCCCAGCATTTT. It encodes CASSEAEFFVSQPQHF.